This TCR beta chain is from a study of cytomegalovirus exposure and HLA in healthy donors. The PCR used 60 Vbeta and 13 Jbeta primers. Produced via immunoSEQ multiplex PCR; TCRdb's table is partial and in-frame only. The sample records 100,000 to 150,000 clones, 70% to 80% being singletons. The ends were cut back, 8 bases at V and 2 bases at J, with 12 bases in the middle. Germline-derived CDR1 and CDR2 are SGHTA and FQGNSA. The CDR3 has 13 amino acids. This chain links TRBV7-2 with TRBJ1-1; D gene ambiguous. Sample: PBMCs. The receptor comes from a woman between 45 and 65 years old in good health and CMV-seronegative. CDR3 sequence reads: CASALTGNTEAFF. The CDR3 DNA follows: TGTGCCAGCGCCCTAACGGGTAACACTGAAGCTTTCTTT.